These 27 T cell receptor beta chains were all obtained from the same sample, sequenced in a study of cytomegalovirus exposure and HLA in healthy donors. PCR amplification relied on 60 Vbeta primers (plus 13 Jbeta primers). Clones were sequenced by immunoSEQ multiplex PCR, and TCRdb holds only the in-frame ones, with some missing. Of about 110,000 clones detected, 81% appear once; the ten largest clones hold around 2.2%. The sequencing sample was made of PBMCs. These receptors were taken from a woman aged 30 to 39 in good health and CMV-seronegative.

This chain joins TRBV6-5 and TRBJ1-2; 7 nucleotides line up with TRBD1. V lost 6 bases and J lost 3; bases outside the gene matches: 7. The CDR3 length is 14 residues. CDR1 is MNHEY, CDR2 SVGAGI, per germline. The CDR3 region has the DNA TGTGCCAGCAGAAGACAGGGTCTGGACTATGGCTACACCTTC. This encodes CASRRQGLDYGYTF.

This clone has only one observation. The chain carries TRBV7-2 and TRBJ2-5; 7 nucleotides match TRBD1. Trimming removed 0 bases from V and 5 bases from J; junction bases left unmatched: 9. Germline CDR1 and CDR2: SGHTA and FQGNSA. There are 16 residues in the CDR3. The CDR3, as DNA: TGTGCCAGCAGCTTAGCGGCCACAGGGGATGCGGAGACCCAGTACTTC. This sequence encodes CASSLAATGDAETQYF.

V and J are TRBV28 and TRBJ2-7; 9 bases align to TRBD1. CDR1 MDHEN and CDR2 SYDVKM come from the germline V gene. The V and J ends lost 8 bases and 2 bases, in that order; junction bases with no gene match: 10. This CDR3 spans 15 amino acids. The CDR3: CASAHRDRAPYEQYF. Written as DNA, the CDR3 is TGTGCCAGCGCTCACCGGGACAGGGCCCCCTACGAGCAGTACTTC.

V and J are TRBV29-1 and TRBJ2-1; D uncertain. Germline CDR1 is SQVTM and CDR2 is ANQGSEA. The CDR3 totals 14 residues. V was clipped by 4 bases and J by 2 bases, with 12 bases between them. CDR3 in DNA: TGCAGCGTTGCACTTTGGAGTACCTACAATGAGCAGTTCTTC. The encoded protein is CSVALWSTYNEQFF.

The chain carries TRBV5-1 and TRBJ2-3; 8 bases align to TRBD1. CDR1 and CDR2 (germline): SGHRS, YFSETQ. Trimming removed 3 bases from V and 1 base from J; junction bases left unmatched: 1. CDR3 size: 14 residues. The CDR3: CASSSGQGTDTQYF. DNA of the CDR3: TGCGCCAGCAGCTCGGGACAGGGCACAGATACGCAGTATTTT.

The rearrangement links TRBV6-4 to TRBJ2-3; TRBD1 might be the D (6 bases). Germline lookup yields CDR1 MRHNA and CDR2 SNTAGT. V was cut by 2 bases and J by 4 bases, with 13 bases left in between. The CDR3 sequence is 15 residues long. CDR3 protein: CASSDRGYEADTQYF. The CDR3 region has the DNA TGTGCCAGCAGTGACAGGGGGTACGAGGCAGATACGCAGTATTTT.

The chain has TRBV1 and TRBJ2-1; the table's D call of TRBD2 was not tested on the DNA. TRBV1 is an annotated pseudogene. The CDR3 totals 15 residues. The CDR3 loop reads CTSRGTAWLDNEQFF. DNA of the CDR3: TGCACCAGCCGGGGGACGGCATGGCTTGACAATGAGCAGTTCTTC.

J is TRBJ2-2 and V is TRBV6-5, with TRBD2 as a possible D gene (6 bases). The CDR3 covers 15 residues. Deletions cut 5 bases from V and 1 base from J, with 11 bases between. CDR1 and CDR2 (germline): MNHEY, SVGAGI. In DNA form, the CDR3 reads TGTGCCAGCAGTCTCCGGGACTGGAACACCGGGGAGCTGTTTTTT. Translated, it gives CASSLRDWNTGELFF.

V gene TRBV27 combines with J gene TRBJ1-2; perhaps TRBD1 as D (5 bases). Germline CDR1 and CDR2: MNHEY and SMNVEV (reference sequence). V lost 6 bases to trimming and J lost 7 bases, with 30 bases between them. The CDR3 loop spans 18 amino acids. CDR3 DNA: TGTGCCAGCAGCCCCCGGGCGCGCAGGGCCGGATACCGGAGTGGCTACACCTTC. Encoded protein: CASSPRARRAGYRSGYTF.

This chain joins TRBV6-5 and TRBJ2-7, with 9 nucleotides matching TRBD2. The trim removed 7 bases at V and 5 bases at J, leaving 6 bases unmatched. CDR3 size: 13 residues. Germline CDR1 is MNHEY and CDR2 is SVGAGI. The CDR3 DNA sequence: TGTGCCAGCACCCTAGCGGGACAAAACGAGCAGTACTTC. Its translation: CASTLAGQNEQYF.

The V and J genes are TRBV19 and TRBJ2-1; 9 bases agree with TRBD2. Germline loops: CDR1 LNHDA, CDR2 SQIVND (reference sequence). J lost 3 bases, V lost 6 bases, and 6 bases had no gene match. The CDR3 spans 15 residues. The CDR3 DNA reads as TGTGCCAGTAGATCACTAGCGGGCTACTACAATGAGCAGTTCTTC. Protein product: CASRSLAGYYNEQFF.

The chain has TRBV30 and TRBJ2-3, with 10 bases identical to TRBD2. V was pared by 0 bases and J by 8 bases, with 8 bases of the junction left unmatched. Germline V gives CDR1 GTSNPN, CDR2 SVGIG (reference sequence). This CDR3 spans 15 amino acids. The CDR3, as DNA: TGTGCCTGGAGTGTGAGCGGGAGGGCCTCGGCTACGCAGTATTTT. This encodes CAWSVSGRASATQYF.

This clone was detected only once. The chain recombines TRBV2 with TRBJ2-4; TRBD1 matches 9 bases. V lost 6 bases to trimming and J lost 2 bases; unmatched junction nucleotides: 11. The V gene's germline CDR1 is SNHLY and CDR2 FYNNEI. The CDR3 length is 17 residues. CDR3 sequence (DNA): TGTGCCAGCAGAACTCCAGGACAGGGGATGACCAAAAACATTCAGTACTTC. Its translation is CASRTPGQGMTKNIQYF.

This clone was seen once. The chain's CDR3 is CASSLDEGYTDTQYF. For the CDR3, the DNA is TGTGCCAGCAGCTTAGACGAGGGATACACAGATACGCAGTATTTT. This chain uses TRBV11-3 with TRBJ2-3; possible D gene TRBD2, 5 bases. Germline V gene lookup returns CDR1 SGHNT and CDR2 YENEEA. This CDR3 spans 15 amino acids. With 0 bases removed from V and 2 bases from J, the gap between germline ends came to 9 bases.

The DNA for the CDR3 is TGCACCACGGCCCATAACAGGGGGCGGGAAGCTTTCTTT. Protein sequence: CTTAHNRGREAFF. This rearrangement joins TRBV29-1 to TRBJ1-1; 9 bases agree with TRBD1. Germline values: CDR1 SQVTM, CDR2 ANQGSEA. The CDR3 sequence is 13 residues long.

The chain is built from TRBV5-4 and TRBJ2-7; maybe TRBD2 (5 bases). The CDR3 spans 14 residues. Germline CDR1 reads SGHNT; CDR2 reads YYREEE (reference sequence). The V end lost 4 bases, the J end lost 0 bases, and 11 bases lay between the germline ends. The CDR3 sequence is CASSVGGFSYEQYF. In nucleotides, the CDR3 is TGTGCCAGCAGCGTGGGCGGGTTCTCCTACGAGCAGTACTTC.

V is TRBV6-1 and J is TRBJ2-4, with D tentatively TRBD1 (5 bases). Between the trimmed V and J ends, which lost 6 bases and 8 bases, there was a span of 14 bases. This CDR3 region has 13 residues. CDR1 and CDR2 (germline): MNHNS, SASEGT. The CDR3 here is CASSRQGRDIQYF. In DNA form, the CDR3 reads TGTGCCAGCAGCCGCCAGGGTCGGGACATTCAGTACTTC.

This clone appeared a few times. The chain has TRBV28 and TRBJ2-1; tentatively, D is TRBD2 (6 bases). Germline V gene lookup returns CDR1 MDHEN and CDR2 SYDVKM. CDR3 size: 16 residues. V was cut by 7 bases and J by 6 bases, with 22 bases left in between. CDR3 residues: CASTSLRGTFGNEQFF. The CDR3 DNA sequence: TGTGCCAGCACCTCGCTGCGGGGCACGTTCGGCAATGAGCAGTTCTTC.

The chain combines TRBV5-8 with TRBJ2-4; 10 nucleotides align to TRBD1. The CDR3 is made up of 17 amino acids. CDR1 and CDR2 (germline): SGHTS, YDEGEE. The V gene end was trimmed by 1 base and the J gene end by 8 bases; junction bases not matched to a gene: 12. Written as DNA, the CDR3 is TGTGCCAGCAGCTTGATCTTGACAGGGGGCCCCAGGGACATTCAGTACTTC. This sequence encodes CASSLILTGGPRDIQYF.

This clone was detected a few times. The J gene is TRBJ2-5, the V gene TRBV7-8; TRBD2 might be the D (5 bases). Per germline, CDR1 SGHVS and CDR2 FQNEAQ. This CDR3 spans 14 amino acids. Trimming left V 3 bases short and J 5 bases short, with 13 bases between. CDR3 bases: TGTGCCAGCAGCTTCAATCCGGGATATGAGACCCAGTACTTC. It is translated as CASSFNPGYETQYF.

The V gene is TRBV19, the J gene TRBJ2-3, with 13 bases lining up with TRBD2. With 5 bases clipped from V and 4 bases from J, the junction kept 6 bases outside the gene matches. CDR3 length: 16 residues. Germline CDR1 LNHDA, CDR2 SQIVND (reference sequence). The CDR3 sequence is CASSSRTSGRPDTQYF. In DNA, the CDR3 is TGTGCCAGTAGTTCCCGGACTAGCGGGAGACCAGATACGCAGTATTTT.

The rearrangement uses TRBV27 and TRBJ1-5; D ambiguous. The CDR3 totals 14 residues. CDR1 MNHEY and CDR2 SMNVEV come from the germline V gene (reference sequence). V was pared by 2 bases and J by 3 bases, with 8 bases between. As DNA, the CDR3 is TGTGCCAGCAGTTTAACCGGGGTCAATCAGCCCCAGCATTTT. Protein sequence: CASSLTGVNQPQHF.

This chain joins TRBV5-4 and TRBJ2-5, with a tentative D call TRBD2 (5 bases). The CDR3 covers 14 residues. Germline CDR1 SGHNT, CDR2 YYREEE (reference sequence). Trimming removed 4 bases at V and 1 base at J, with 11 bases between. The CDR3 here is CASSHGGPQETQYF. CDR3 DNA sequence: TGTGCCAGCAGCCATGGAGGACCCCAAGAGACCCAGTACTTC.

This chain links TRBV5-1 with TRBJ2-2, with 14 positions matching TRBD2. V gave up 4 bases and J gave up 1 base; unmatched junction bases: 12. The CDR3 is made up of 20 amino acids. Germline CDR1 reads SGHRS; CDR2 reads YFSETQ. In DNA form, the CDR3 reads TGCGCCAGCAGCAGTTGGGGACTAGCGGGAGCGGTTGGGAACACCGGGGAGCTGTTTTTT. Its translation: CASSSWGLAGAVGNTGELFF.

The rearrangement joins TRBV30 to TRBJ2-1, with TRBD2 matching over 7 bases. V gave up 5 bases and J gave up 3 bases; unmatched junction bases: 10. CDR3 length: 15 amino acids. Germline CDR1 is GTSNPN and CDR2 is SVGIG (reference sequence). The CDR3 is CAWVPGTIFYNEQFF. CDR3 nucleotide sequence: TGTGCCTGGGTGCCCGGGACTATATTCTACAATGAGCAGTTCTTC.

Details on this clone: This specimen includes other DNA sequences encoding the same CDR3. The chain links TRBV11-2 to TRBJ2-1, with D hard to call. The CDR3 loop spans 15 amino acids. Germline V gives CDR1 SGHAT, CDR2 FQNNGV. Trimming removed 4 bases from V and 0 bases from J, with 10 bases in between. The DNA of the CDR3 is TGTGCCAGCAGCTCATTGACTGGCTCCTACAATGAGCAGTTCTTC. Its protein is CASSSLTGSYNEQFF.

The rearrangement links TRBV5-1 to TRBJ2-7; 11 bases align to TRBD2. The V and J ends lost 6 bases and 4 bases, in that order; junction bases with no gene match: 9. Per the germline V gene, CDR1 is SGHRS and CDR2 is YFSETQ. The CDR3 spans 15 residues. For the CDR3, the DNA is TGCGCCAGCACTCTTGGGGCTAGCGGGAGGTACGAGCAGTACTTC. Its translation: CASTLGASGRYEQYF.